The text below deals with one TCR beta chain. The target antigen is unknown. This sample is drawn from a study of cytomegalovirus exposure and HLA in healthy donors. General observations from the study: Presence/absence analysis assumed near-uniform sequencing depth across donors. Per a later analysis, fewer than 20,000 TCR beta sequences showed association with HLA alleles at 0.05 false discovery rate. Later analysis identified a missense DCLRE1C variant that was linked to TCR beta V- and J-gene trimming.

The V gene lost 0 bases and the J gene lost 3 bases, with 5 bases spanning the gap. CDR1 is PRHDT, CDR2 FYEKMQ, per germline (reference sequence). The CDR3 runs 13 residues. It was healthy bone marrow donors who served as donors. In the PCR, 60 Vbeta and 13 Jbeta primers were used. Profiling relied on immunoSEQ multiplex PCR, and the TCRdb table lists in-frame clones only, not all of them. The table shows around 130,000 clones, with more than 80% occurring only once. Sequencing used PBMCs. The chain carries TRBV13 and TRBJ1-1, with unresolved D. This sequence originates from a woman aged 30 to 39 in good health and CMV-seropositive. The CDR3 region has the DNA TGTGCCAGCAGCTTAGGCCAGGACACTGAAGCTTTCTTT. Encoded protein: CASSLGQDTEAFF.